This T cell receptor beta chain derives from a study of cytomegalovirus exposure and HLA in healthy donors. General study findings and limits: The study recorded 150 to 200 TCR beta chains that were cytomegalovirus-associated. TRBV6-2, TRBV6-3 and some other V segments were unresolvable in 87-base-pair reads. Later analysis suggested most CMV-associated TCR beta chains were HLA-restricted.

PCR primers comprised 60 Vbeta and 13 Jbeta primers. Repertoires were generated with immunoSEQ multiplex PCR, while TCRdb's copy carries only in-frame clones and drops some. Altogether roughly 240,000 clones are present, 82% being singletons, with the ten largest covering 5% to 6%. In this sample, this clone turned up a few times. Its antigen is unidentified. V was clipped by 3 bases and J by 4 bases; unmatched bases: 3. The CDR3 has 15 residues. Germline CDR1 SGHRS, CDR2 YFSETQ. This sequence originates from a woman aged 40 to 49 in good health and CMV-seropositive. The chain employs TRBV5-1 and TRBJ2-2; 10 positions match TRBD1. Sequenced input: PBMCs. The CDR3 bases are TGCGCCAGCAGCTGGGGACAGGGGACCACCGGGGAGCTGTTTTTT. This codes for CASSWGQGTTGELFF. The variable domain in full, with the rest retrieved from reference TRBV5-1 and TRBJ2-2, is KAGVTQTPRYLIKTRGQQVTLSCSPISGHRSVSWYQQTPGQGLQFLFEYFSETQRNKGNFPGRFSGRQFSNSRSEMNVSTLELGDSALYLCASSWGQGTTGELFFGEGSRLTVL.